What follows are 10 T cell receptor beta chains derived from one specimen sequenced in a study of PD-L1 blockade in urothelial cancer. Time point defined: pretreatment peripheral blood. The protocol was immunoSEQ multiplex PCR, while the TCRdb copy is restricted to in-frame clones and leaves out a portion. Of around 130,000 clones in the sample, about 81% are singletons; the top ten hold 2.5% to 3.5%. Sequenced here: PBMCs, sampled around atezolizumab (anti-PD-L1) treatment. The origin of the receptors is a man aged 50-60 years with urothelial cancer.

This chain joins TRBV5-4 and TRBJ2-7; TRBD2 aligns across 8 bases. The CDR3 loop spans 14 amino acids. Losses at the gene ends were 0 bases for V and 4 bases for J; bases not matched to a gene: 3. CDR1 is SGHNT, CDR2 YYREEE, per germline (reference sequence). In DNA, the CDR3 is TGTGCCAGCAGCTTGGGCGGGGGGAGATACGAGCAGTACTTC. Translating it yields CASSLGGGRYEQYF.

The chain joins TRBV6-1 to TRBJ2-7; perhaps TRBD2 as D (5 bases). The CDR3 extends over 11 amino acids. V was cut by 6 bases and J by 3 bases, with 6 bases left in between. The germline V gene has CDR1 MNHNS and CDR2 SASEGT. The CDR3 DNA reads as TGTGCCAGCAGGGACTTCTACGAGCAGTACTTC. This gives the protein CASRDFYEQYF.

V gene TRBV7-9 combines with J gene TRBJ2-2, with D perhaps matching TRBD1 (5 bases). CDR1 SEHNR and CDR2 FQNEAQ come from the germline V gene (reference sequence). The CDR3 length is 16 residues. Deletions cut 10 bases from V and 2 bases from J, with 20 bases between. The DNA for the CDR3 is TGTGCCACCCACTGGGGCCGCGATTACAACACCGGGGAGCTGTTTTTT. Protein sequence: CATHWGRDYNTGELFF.

V usage is TRBV7-9 and J usage is TRBJ2-2, with 8 bases identical to TRBD1. This CDR3 has 15 residues. Unmatched junction bases numbered 5, after V lost 5 bases and J lost 3 bases. The V gene's germline CDR1 is SEHNR and CDR2 FQNEAQ (reference sequence). The CDR3 here is CASSLPGGYTGELFF. DNA for the CDR3: TGTGCCAGCAGCCTTCCAGGGGGCTACACCGGGGAGCTGTTTTTT.

CDR3 loop: CASTGGGYNEQFF. In nucleotides, the CDR3 is TGTGCCAGCACTGGGGGCGGGTACAATGAGCAGTTCTTC. The chain employs TRBV28 and TRBJ2-1; D may be TRBD1 (6 bases). The CDR3 covers 13 residues. V was trimmed by 7 bases and J by 4 bases, leaving 11 bases between them. Germline V gives CDR1 MDHEN, CDR2 SYDVKM.

This clone was detected only a few times. The CDR3 reads CASSLWDRSTDTQYF. The CDR3 nucleotides read TGCGCCAGCAGCTTGTGGGACAGGTCCACAGATACGCAGTATTTT. The rearrangement joins TRBV5-1 to TRBJ2-3, with 8 nucleotides matching TRBD1. The CDR3 loop spans 15 amino acids. Losses at the gene ends were 1 base for V and 2 bases for J; bases not matched to a gene: 3. The germline V gene encodes CDR1 SGHRS and CDR2 YFSETQ.

This rearrangement joins TRBV7-6 to TRBJ2-1; D may be TRBD1 (6 bases). Deletions cut 5 bases from V and 7 bases from J, with 15 bases between. The germline V gene encodes CDR1 SGHVS and CDR2 FNYEAQ. The CDR3 is made up of 14 amino acids. CDR3 in DNA: TGTGCCAGCAGCCAGCCCGGTACAGGGAATGAGCAGTTCTTC. This sequence encodes CASSQPGTGNEQFF.

V and J are TRBV5-4 and TRBJ1-2; D gene uncertain. The CDR3 is 14 residues long. Trimming shortened V by 0 bases and J by 4 bases, and 10 bases separated the two germline ends. CDR1 is SGHNT and CDR2 is YYREEE in the germline V gene (reference sequence). The CDR3 nucleotides read TGTGCCAGCAGCTTGGTAGAGGGAGCCTATGGCTACACCTTC. Protein product: CASSLVEGAYGYTF.

The gene calls are TRBV2 and TRBJ1-1, with TRBD1 identical over 10 bases. Germline V lookup: CDR1 SNHLY, CDR2 FYNNEI. V was pared by 4 bases and J by 6 bases, with 8 bases of the junction left unmatched. The CDR3 is 15 amino acids. The CDR3 nucleotides read TGTGCCAGCAGTGCTTGGGACAGGGGAGTCGCTGAAGCTTTCTTT. Translation gives CASSAWDRGVAEAFF.

This clone was counted once. The gene calls are TRBV9 and TRBJ2-7; TRBD2 is a possible D gene (5 bases). From germline, CDR1 is SGDLS and CDR2 YYNGEE. This CDR3 region has 13 residues. Between the trimmed V and J ends, which lost 5 bases and 2 bases, there was a span of 11 bases. CDR3 in DNA: TGTGCCAGCAGAGGAGGCCCGACCTACGAGCAGTACTTC. Its translation: CASRGGPTYEQYF.